The rows below give T cell receptor beta chains drawn from one sample of a study of blood T cells in healthy people across ages. TCRdb fed the 5' RACE reads into MiXCR, producing one record per CDR3 protein. The table lists about 1.4 million distinct CDR3 sequences, approximately 63% of them singletons. The specimen sequenced was blood. The receptors originated from a man aged 18 to 30 in good health. Each CDR3 is given with its conserved first and last residue. The D gene is left open where the match is weak. Clone size is given for some rows only: seen once, a few or many times, or a class if the clone is expanded.

J	D	size	V	CDR3	DNA
TRBJ2-3	TRBD1	few	TRBV10-3	CAISSRDRGTDTQYF	TGTGCCATTAGCAGCCGGGACAGGGGCACAGATACGCAGTATTTT
TRBJ2-1	TRBD1	many	TRBV4-3	CASSSTGGLSYNEQFF	TGCGCCAGCAGCTCCACAGGGGGTTTGTCCTACAATGAGCAGTTCTTC
TRBJ2-1	.	.	TRBV4-1	CASSQALSPQETQFF	TGCGCCAGCAGCCAAGCGCTCAGCCCCCAAGAGACCCAGTTCTTC
TRBJ1-1	.	.	TRBV18	CASSPNQGGTEAFF	TGTGCCAGCTCACCAAACCAGGGCGGCACTGAAGCTTTCTTT
TRBJ1-2	TRBD1	.	TRBV5-8	CASGTGLNYGYTF	TGTGCCAGCGGGACAGGGCTTAACTATGGCTACACCTTC
TRBJ2-4	.	.	TRBV7-9	CASSRTPLGAKNIQYF	TGTGCCAGCAGCCGGACCCCCCTGGGGGCCAAAAACATTCAGTACTTC
TRBJ2-7	.	few	TRBV29-1	CSVVVQGTASEQYF	TGCAGCGTTGTTGTACAGGGAACCGCCTCCGAGCAGTACTTC
TRBJ2-3	TRBD2	few	TRBV18	CASSFFGLASTDTQYF	TGTGCCAGCTCATTCTTCGGACTAGCGTCGACAGATACGCAGTATTTT
TRBJ2-1	.	.	TRBV10-2	CASSESTLSYNEQFF	TGCGCCAGCAGTGAGTCAACTCTTTCCTACAATGAGCAGTTCTTC
TRBJ2-1	.	few	TRBV29-1	CSAARLEEQFF	TGCAGCGCCGCCCGACTGGAGGAGCAGTTCTTC
TRBJ1-4	.	few	TRBV4-1	CASSQEAATNEKLFF	TGCGCCAGCAGCCAAGAAGCTGCAACTAATGAAAAACTGTTTTTT
TRBJ2-1	.	few	TRBV7-2	CASSSAGIGNNEQFF	TGTGCCAGCAGCTCGGCAGGGATCGGAAACAATGAGCAGTTCTTC
TRBJ2-2	TRBD1	.	TRBV10-2	CAGTPGTENTGELFF	TGCGCCGGAACTCCCGGGACAGAAAACACCGGGGAGCTGTTTTTT
TRBJ1-6	.	few	TRBV7-9	CASSLDRVSSPLHF	TGTGCCAGCAGCTTAGACAGGGTTAGCTCACCCCTCCACTTT
TRBJ2-7	.	.	TRBV4-2	CASRITSSYEQYF	TGTGCCAGCAGGATAACTAGCTCCTACGAGCAGTACTTC